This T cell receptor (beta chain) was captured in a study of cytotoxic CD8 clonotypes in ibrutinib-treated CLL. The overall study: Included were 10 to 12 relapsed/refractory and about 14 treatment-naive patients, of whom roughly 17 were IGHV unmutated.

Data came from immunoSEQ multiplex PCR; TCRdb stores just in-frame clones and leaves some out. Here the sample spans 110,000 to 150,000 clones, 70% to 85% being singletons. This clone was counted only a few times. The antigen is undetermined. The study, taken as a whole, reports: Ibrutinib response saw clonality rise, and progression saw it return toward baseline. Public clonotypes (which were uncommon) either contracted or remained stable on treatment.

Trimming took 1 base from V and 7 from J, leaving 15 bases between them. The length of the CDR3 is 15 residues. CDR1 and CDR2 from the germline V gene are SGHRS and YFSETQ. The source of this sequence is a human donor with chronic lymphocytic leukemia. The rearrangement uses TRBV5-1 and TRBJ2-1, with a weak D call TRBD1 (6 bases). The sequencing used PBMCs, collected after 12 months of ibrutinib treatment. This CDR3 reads CASSLQQGLNNEQFF. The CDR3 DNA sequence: TGCGCCAGCAGCTTGCAACAGGGTCTAAATAATGAGCAGTTCTTC.